The 31 T cell receptor beta chains reported below all come from one sample, sequenced in a study of blood T cell repertoires in COVID-19. The protocol was immunoSEQ multiplex PCR, while the TCRdb copy is restricted to in-frame clones and leaves out a portion. The data contain about 280,000 clones, 90% of them singletons. Sample: PBMCs or T cells enriched from blood (not recorded which). The origin of the receptors is a woman aged 18-30 years with acute COVID-19.

This clone was detected a few times. V usage is TRBV7-3 and J usage is TRBJ1-1, with D possibly TRBD1 on 6 matching bases. Trimming left V 1 base short and J 5 bases short, with 14 bases between. This CDR3 spans 15 amino acids. CDR1 is SGHTA, CDR2 FQGTGA, per germline. The DNA of the CDR3 is TGTGCCAGCAGCTTAAGGGGGCAGGGAAGGACTGAAGCTTTCTTT. This translates into CASSLRGQGRTEAFF.

The CDR3 DNA is TGCAGCGTCTACGACAGGGGGAAGAACACCGGGGAGCTGTTTTTT. Translation gives CSVYDRGKNTGELFF. The rearrangement joins TRBV29-1 to TRBJ2-2; 9 positions agree with TRBD1. V lost 6 bases and J lost 1; bases outside the gene matches: 6. CDR1 SQVTM and CDR2 ANQGSEA come from the germline V gene. The CDR3 runs to 15 residues.

The genes are TRBV19 and TRBJ2-7; 8 positions match TRBD2. The CDR3 totals 17 residues. Trimming removed 4 bases from V and 2 bases from J; junction bases left unmatched: 13. The germline gives CDR1 LNHDA, CDR2 SQIVND (reference sequence). CDR3 loop: CASSTPLGEAGAYEQYF. Here the CDR3 DNA reads TGTGCCAGTAGTACCCCTCTCGGGGAAGCGGGAGCCTACGAGCAGTACTTC. The variable domain in full, completed from reference TRBV19 and TRBJ2-7, reads DGGITQSPKYLFRKEGQNVTLSCEQNLNHDAMYWYRQDPGQGLRLIYYSQIVNDFQKGDIAEGYSVSREKKESFPLTVTSAQKNPTAFYLCASSTPLGEAGAYEQYFGPGTRLTVT.

This rearrangement joins TRBV3-1 (or the pseudogene TRBV3-2) to TRBJ1-2; D is unclear. V lost 1 base and J 8 bases, leaving 11 bases between the germline ends. Germline CDR1 reads LGHDT; CDR2 reads YNNKEL (reference sequence). The CDR3 runs 13 residues. This chain's CDR3 is CASSQASRHGYTF. CDR3 sequence (DNA): TGTGCCAGCAGCCAAGCCTCCAGGCACGGCTACACCTTC.

This clone appeared a few times. The chain combines TRBV18 with TRBJ2-3, with 13 nucleotides matching TRBD2. CDR1 is KGHSH and CDR2 is LQKENI in the germline V gene. Trimming took 1 base from V and 6 from J; bases not matched to a gene: 19. This CDR3 contains 21 residues. Here the CDR3 DNA reads TGTGCCAGCTCACCACTAAAGGACAGGGGGACTAGCGGGATTCGCAGGGATACGCAGTATTTT. Translation: CASSPLKDRGTSGIRRDTQYF.

V usage is TRBV19 and J usage is TRBJ1-2; 9 nucleotides match TRBD1. V gave up 2 bases and J gave up 7 bases; unmatched junction bases: 5. The CDR3 covers 14 residues. Germline V CDR1 and CDR2: LNHDA, SQIVND (reference sequence). In nucleotides, the CDR3 is TGTGCCAGTAGTATACCACAGGGGGCTCGTGGCTACACCTTC. The encoded protein is CASSIPQGARGYTF.

The rearrangement joins TRBV5-5 to TRBJ1-2, with TRBD1 identical over 8 bases. The ends lost 0 bases at V and 7 bases at J; junction bases unmatched: 5. This CDR3 is 14 amino acids long. Germline CDR1 is SGHKS and CDR2 is YYEKEE (reference sequence). The CDR3 bases are TGTGCCAGCAGCTTGGTACAGGGACAGGCTGGCTACACCTTC. This codes for CASSLVQGQAGYTF.

The chain uses TRBV5-1 and TRBJ2-3; a weak D match, TRBD2 (6 bases). Looked up from germline, CDR1 is SGHRS and CDR2 is YFSETQ. The CDR3 runs 16 residues. With 0 bases removed from V and 0 bases from J, the gap between germline ends came to 11 bases. The CDR3 loop is CASSLASGRSTDTQYF. The DNA of the CDR3 is TGCGCCAGCAGCTTGGCCAGCGGGCGGAGCACAGATACGCAGTATTTT.

This chain joins TRBV7-3 and TRBJ2-1, with 11 bases aligning to TRBD2. V was clipped by 1 base and J by 9 bases; unmatched bases: 8. This CDR3 spans 16 amino acids. The germline V gene has CDR1 SGHTA and CDR2 FQGTGA. The CDR3 DNA reads TGTGCCAGCAGCTTAAATAGCGGGAGGGCCGGATCTGAGCAGTTCTTC. Translating gives CASSLNSGRAGSEQFF. The complete variable domain, with remaining parts taken from reference TRBV7-3 and TRBJ2-1, reads GAGVSQTPSNKVTEKGKYVELRCDPISGHTALYWYRQSLGQGPEFLIYFQGTGAADDSGLPNDRFFAVRPEGSVSTLKIQRTERGDSAVYLCASSLNSGRAGSEQFFGPGTRLTVL.

The chain uses TRBV4-1 and TRBJ1-2, with unresolved D. The CDR3 is 13 residues long. Trimming stripped 6 bases from V and 0 bases from J, with 8 bases between. Germline CDR1 reads MGHRA; CDR2 reads YSYEKL. CDR3 region: CASSADPNYGYTF. The CDR3 nucleotides are TGCGCCAGCAGTGCGGATCCTAACTATGGCTACACCTTC.

This chain connects TRBV12-3 or TRBV12-4 to TRBJ1-6; no clear D gene. V lost 6 bases to trimming and J lost 6 bases, with 9 bases between them. This CDR3 contains 13 residues. The CDR3 bases are TGTGCCAGCAGCGTTATCAGTAATTCACCCCTCCACTTT. It yields the protein CASSVISNSPLHF.

This chain joins TRBV30 and TRBJ2-7; 8 nucleotides line up with TRBD2. This CDR3 is 17 amino acids long. The V and J ends lost 3 bases and 4 bases, in that order; junction bases with no gene match: 17. CDR1 and CDR2 (germline): GTSNPN, SVGIG (reference sequence). The CDR3 loop is CAWSVSYRGLAGYEQYF. CDR3 in DNA: TGTGCCTGGAGCGTAAGTTATCGCGGACTAGCTGGGTACGAGCAGTACTTC.

The CDR3 protein is CASSDYMGPRGTFF. The CDR3 DNA sequence: TGTGCCAGCAGTGACTACATGGGCCCTAGGGGGACTTTCTTT. The rearrangement uses TRBV2 and TRBJ1-1; D is perhaps TRBD1 (6 bases). The CDR3 has 14 residues. With 3 bases removed from V and 12 bases from J, the gap between germline ends came to 20 bases. CDR1 is SNHLY, CDR2 FYNNEI, per germline.

V usage is TRBV9 and J usage is TRBJ2-3, with 8 bases that match TRBD1. The CDR3 is made up of 15 amino acids. J gave up 6 bases and V 0 bases, and 6 bases lay outside the gene matches. In germline, CDR1 is SGDLS, CDR2 YYNGEE. The CDR3: CASSVGTGYGDTQYF. The CDR3 DNA reads as TGTGCCAGCAGCGTAGGGACAGGGTATGGGGATACGCAGTATTTT.

This chain links TRBV10-1 with TRBJ2-7; D gene unclear. The length of the CDR3 is 13 residues. Per germline, CDR1 WNHNN and CDR2 SYGVQD (reference sequence). V was trimmed by 4 bases and J by 7 bases, leaving 14 bases between them. The DNA of the CDR3 is TGCGCCAGCAGTGGGGCAGTCTTCATGGAGCAGTACTTC. It encodes CASSGAVFMEQYF.

The V and J genes are TRBV3-1 (or the pseudogene TRBV3-2) and TRBJ2-6; the match to TRBD2 covers 8 bases. The ends lost 3 bases at V and 2 bases at J; junction bases unmatched: 6. Germline V lookup: CDR1 LGHDT, CDR2 YNNKEL (reference sequence). This CDR3 contains 17 residues. This CDR3 reads CASSHTGTSPGANVLTF. CDR3 nucleotides: TGTGCCAGCAGCCATACCGGGACTAGTCCTGGGGCCAACGTCCTGACTTTC.

The chain recombines TRBV28 with TRBJ2-2; D might be TRBD1 (5 bases). This CDR3 spans 12 amino acids. Germline V gene sequence: CDR1 MDHEN, CDR2 SYDVKM. The V end was cut by 6 bases, the J end by 8 bases, with 10 bases between. The CDR3 DNA sequence: TGTGCCAGCAGATACTCAGGGGGGGAGCTGTTTTTT. Translation: CASRYSGGELFF.

This clone was found a few times. The rearrangement uses TRBV3-1 (or the pseudogene TRBV3-2) and TRBJ1-1, with 7 bases aligning to TRBD1. The CDR3 loop spans 13 amino acids. V lost 3 bases, J lost 4 bases, and 2 bases stayed unmatched. Germline V CDR1 and CDR2: LGHDT, YNNKEL (reference sequence). The CDR3 region is CASSQYRGTEAFF. In DNA, the CDR3 is TGTGCCAGCAGCCAGTACAGGGGCACTGAAGCTTTCTTT.

To note about this clone: Other nucleotide sequences from this sample produce the same CDR3. This chain links TRBV29-1 with TRBJ2-1; a weak D match, TRBD2 (6 bases). V lost 2 bases to trimming and J lost 5 bases, with 10 bases between them. Germline V CDR1 and CDR2: SQVTM, ANQGSEA. The CDR3 extends over 13 amino acids. The CDR3 region is CSVERLADNEQFF. The CDR3, as DNA: TGCAGCGTTGAACGATTAGCGGACAATGAGCAGTTCTTC.

The rearrangement joins TRBV9 to TRBJ2-1; TRBD1 is a possible D gene (5 bases). Trimming shortened V by 2 bases and J by 7 bases, and 22 bases separated the two germline ends. This CDR3 contains 17 residues. CDR1 and CDR2 from the germline V gene are SGDLS and YYNGEE. CDR3 nucleotide sequence: TGTGCCAGCAGCGTCCTGGAAGGTACAGGCCCTGGGAATGAGCAGTTCTTC. Its translation: CASSVLEGTGPGNEQFF.

The V call is TRBV4-2, the J call TRBJ2-2; TRBD2 matches at 7 bases. The CDR3 is 15 amino acids. CDR1 and CDR2 from the germline V gene are LGHNA and YNFKEQ. The J segment lost 4 bases and the V segment lost 3 bases, leaving 5 bases of the junction unmatched. The CDR3 region has the DNA TGTGCCAGCAGCCACGAGGGAGGGCGCACCGGGGAGCTGTTTTTT. Translated: CASSHEGGRTGELFF.

V gene TRBV12-3 or TRBV12-4 combines with J gene TRBJ2-7; tentatively, D is TRBD1 (6 bases). The CDR3 sequence is 13 residues long. Trimming took 6 bases from V and 6 from J, leaving 15 bases between them. The CDR3 nucleotides read TGTGCCAGCAGACCTATAACAGGGACCGAGCAGTACTTC. Residues: CASRPITGTEQYF.

The chain combines TRBV18 with TRBJ1-5; possible D gene TRBD1, 5 bases. Germline values: CDR1 KGHSH, CDR2 LQKENI. Between the trimmed V and J ends, which lost 3 bases and 8 bases, there was a span of 11 bases. This CDR3 spans 13 amino acids. The chain's CDR3 is CASSPTAQEPQHF. CDR3 sequence (DNA): TGTGCCAGCTCACCGACGGCACAGGAGCCCCAGCATTTT.

The chain uses TRBV3-1 (or the pseudogene TRBV3-2) and TRBJ2-1, with D perhaps TRBD1 (5 bases). The CDR3 is 13 residues long. The V gene's germline CDR1 is LGHDT and CDR2 YNNKEL (reference sequence). The germline V and J ends were trimmed by 1 base and 12 bases, with 13 bases remaining between them. Here the CDR3 reads CASSQVPRAGQFF. The CDR3 DNA follows: TGTGCCAGCAGCCAAGTCCCCAGGGCTGGGCAGTTCTTC.

The chain recombines TRBV29-1 with TRBJ2-7; unclear D gene. The V end lost 3 bases, the J end lost 3 bases, and 12 bases lay between the germline ends. The CDR3 is 13 amino acids. Germline loops: CDR1 SQVTM, CDR2 ANQGSEA. CDR3 region: CSVETSSHYEQYF. The DNA of the CDR3 is TGCAGCGTTGAGACTTCATCTCACTACGAGCAGTACTTC.

In this sample, this clone turned up once. The chain recombines TRBV3-1 (or the pseudogene TRBV3-2) with TRBJ2-1, with D unresolved. The germline V gene has CDR1 LGHDT and CDR2 YNNKEL (reference sequence). CDR3 length equals 12 residues. The germline V and J ends were trimmed by 4 bases and 7 bases, with 8 bases remaining between them. The CDR3 here is CASSRLGNEQFF. In DNA form, the CDR3 reads TGTGCCAGCAGCCGACTGGGTAATGAGCAGTTCTTC.

The chain is built from TRBV7-9 and TRBJ1-6; D gene unclear. The CDR3 loop spans 14 amino acids. V lost 1 base and J 6 bases, leaving 7 bases between the germline ends. From germline, CDR1 is SEHNR and CDR2 FQNEAQ (reference sequence). The CDR3 protein is CASSLVVSNSPLHF. CDR3 coding DNA: TGTGCCAGCAGCTTAGTCGTATCTAATTCACCCCTCCACTTT.

This chain uses TRBV6-4 with TRBJ2-1, with TRBD2 identical over 12 bases. From germline, CDR1 is MRHNA and CDR2 SNTAGT. The CDR3 loop spans 18 amino acids. Unmatched junction bases numbered 11, after V lost 0 bases and J lost 8 bases. This chain's CDR3 is CASSDSSLTSGSIHEQFF. The CDR3 DNA reads TGTGCCAGCAGTGACTCGAGTCTGACTAGCGGGAGTATTCATGAGCAGTTCTTC.

The rearrangement uses TRBV5-3 and TRBJ2-5, with 13 bases identical to TRBD2. TRBV5-3 is labeled an ORF, and its function is uncertain. V dropped 4 bases and J dropped 5; count of bases not matched to a gene: 17. This CDR3 region has 19 residues. CDR3 nucleotide sequence: TGTGCCAGAAGCGGGGGACTAGCGGGATTAGACGGGGACCGGGAGACCCAGTACTTC. Translation gives CARSGGLAGLDGDRETQYF.

V gene TRBV18 combines with J gene TRBJ1-4; D perhaps matches TRBD1 (5 bases). Germline V gives CDR1 KGHSH, CDR2 LQKENI. V was shortened by 2 bases and J by 8 bases, with 6 bases between the two germline ends. The CDR3 loop spans 12 amino acids. The CDR3 loop reads CASSPGAEKLFF. In DNA, the CDR3 is TGTGCCAGCTCACCAGGGGCGGAAAAACTGTTTTTT.

V and J are TRBV3-1 (or the pseudogene TRBV3-2) and TRBJ2-3; 8 bases align to TRBD2. J lost 0 bases, V lost 3 bases, and 5 bases had no gene match. The CDR3 length is 16 residues. Germline V gene lookup returns CDR1 LGHDT and CDR2 YNNKEL (reference sequence). The CDR3 loop reads CASSQRLATSTDTQYF. DNA for the CDR3: TGTGCCAGCAGCCAGAGACTAGCGACTAGCACAGATACGCAGTATTTT.